This paragraph covers one TCR beta chain sequence. Its antigen remains unidentified. The sample belongs to a study of shared clonotypes between healthy human individuals. About the research overall: Ranging from 18 to 49 in age, donors were a couple of women and a few men.

Findings and caveats of the study: Sampling was confined to blood; repertoires within tissues likely differ.

Generated by immunoSEQ multiplex PCR, the TCRdb table keeps only in-frame clones and is missing some. The sample records more than 850,000 clones, around 78% being singletons. Every donor, a Caucasian adult, lived in Nashville, Tennessee. A split of CD4+ cells into CD45RA+ naive and CD45RA-negative memory subsets was performed. The ends were cut back, 4 bases at V and 9 bases at J, with 16 bases in the middle. From germline, CDR1 is MNHNY and CDR2 SVGAGI (reference sequence). The CDR3 totals 13 residues. The clonotype was recovered from a man aged 18-30 years in good health. Some clones in this sample may be carry-over from other donors' samples. The J gene is TRBJ2-7, the V gene TRBV6-6; D ambiguous. Sequenced material: memory CD4+ T cells from PBMCs. The subset here: CD45RA-negative fraction. As DNA, the CDR3 is TGTGCCAGCAGTTTTGGCTCTCAAGGCGGGCAGTACTTC. Its protein product is CASSFGSQGGQYF.